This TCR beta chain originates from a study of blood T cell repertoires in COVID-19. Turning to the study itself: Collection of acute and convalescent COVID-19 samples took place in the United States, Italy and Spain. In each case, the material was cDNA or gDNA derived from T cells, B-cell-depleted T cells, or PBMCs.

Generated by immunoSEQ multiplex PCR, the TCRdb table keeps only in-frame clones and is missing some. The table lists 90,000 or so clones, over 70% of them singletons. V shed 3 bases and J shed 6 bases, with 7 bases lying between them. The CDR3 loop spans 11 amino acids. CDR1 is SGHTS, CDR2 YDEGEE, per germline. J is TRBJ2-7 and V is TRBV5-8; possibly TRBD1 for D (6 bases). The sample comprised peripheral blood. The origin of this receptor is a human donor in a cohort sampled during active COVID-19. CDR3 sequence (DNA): TGTGCCAGCAGCTCAGGGGTCGAGCAGTACTTC. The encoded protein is CASSSGVEQYF.